Listed below are T cell receptor beta chains from one sample, sequenced in a study of blood T cell repertoires in COVID-19. Using immunoSEQ multiplex PCR, the repertoire was profiled, and TCRdb retains in-frame clones only, with some absent. The table lists about 230,000 clones, around 83% of them singletons, with just under 7.5% in the top ten. The sequencing input was peripheral blood. The receptors were sampled from a woman aged 50 to 60 with acute or convalescent COVID-19. CDR3s include the opening cysteine and the closing phenylalanine or tryptophan. The order of the fields is clone size, V gene, D gene, J gene, CDR3 length, CDR3 DNA, CDR3 protein. D genes are given only for firm matches. A clone size is listed for some rows: how often the clone was seen (once, few, many), or a class if it is expanded.

>once|TRBV6-1|.|TRBJ2-7|13
TGTGCCAGCAGTGAAAGCGGCTCCTACGAGCAGTACTTC
CASSESGSYEQYF
>.|TRBV3-1/TRBV3-2|.|TRBJ1-1|12
TGTGCCAGCAGCCTCCTCGGGGAGGGAGCTTTCTTT
CASSLLGEGAFF
>once|TRBV2|TRBD1|TRBJ2-7|15
TGTGCCAGCAGTGGACCCGCAGGGGGCTGGTACGAGCAGTACTTC
CASSGPAGGWYEQYF
>.|TRBV28|TRBD1|TRBJ1-5|15
TGTGCCAGCAGCGACCCCGGGACAGGCAATCAGCCCCAGCATTTT
CASSDPGTGNQPQHF
>once|TRBV30|TRBD2|TRBJ2-1|13
TGTGCCTGGACTAGCGGCCGCCCCCCTGAGCAGTTCTTC
CAWTSGRPPEQFF
>.|TRBV10-3|.|TRBJ2-7|13
TGTGCCATAAAAAGGACAGACTCCTACGAGCAGTACTTC
CAIKRTDSYEQYF
>.|TRBV21-1|.|TRBJ1-4|15
TGTGCCAGCAGCGACGCCGACAGGGGTGACGAAAAACTGTTTTTT
CASSDADRGDEKLFF
>.|TRBV4-1|TRBD1|TRBJ1-4|15
TGCGCCAGCACCGCAGGGCAGGGGGGCCTGTCAAAACTGTTTTTT
CASTAGQGGLSKLFF
>.|TRBV28|.|TRBJ1-2|11
TGTGCCAGCAGTTTTTACCAGGGCTACACCTTC
CASSFYQGYTF
>.|TRBV18|.|TRBJ2-7|14
TGTGCCAGCTCACCGCAGGACAGTTCCTACGAGCAGTACTTC
CASSPQDSSYEQYF
>.|TRBV15|.|TRBJ2-4|12
TGTGCCACCAGCCTCGGACAAGCCCTTCAGTACTTC
CATSLGQALQYF
>.|TRBV14|.|TRBJ1-1|14
TGTGCCAGCAGCCAAACTATAGACAGCACTGAAGCTTTCTTT
CASSQTIDSTEAFF
>.|TRBV6-2/TRBV6-3|TRBD1|TRBJ1-2|15
TGTGCCAGCAGTTACCGTCCCACAGGGGGCGATGGCTACACCTTC
CASSYRPTGGDGYTF
>.|TRBV28|.|TRBJ2-4|18
TGTGCCAGCAGTAAGAGGACTGGTAGAAGCCTAGCCAAAAACATTCAGTGCTTC
CASSKRTGRSLAKNIQCF
>.|TRBV27|.|TRBJ1-2|12
TGTGCCAGCAGTTCAGGGTCCTATGGCTACACCTTC
CASSSGSYGYTF
>.|TRBV9|.|TRBJ2-3|13
TGTGCCAGCAGGGGCGAAAGCACAGATACGCAGTATTTT
CASRGESTDTQYF
>.|TRBV19|.|TRBJ2-7|13
TGTGCCAGTAGTTCTGCAGGGTTCCACGAGCAGTACTTC
CASSSAGFHEQYF
>.|TRBV5-4|TRBD2|TRBJ2-3|17
TGTGCCAGCAGCGTCCTAAAGACTAGCGAACCCACAGATACGCAGTATTTT
CASSVLKTSEPTDTQYF
>once|TRBV28|.|TRBJ2-5|14
TGTGCCAGCAGTCTCCCGGGGGTCCAAGAGACCCAGTACTTC
CASSLPGVQETQYF
>few|TRBV2|TRBD2|TRBJ2-2|15
TGTGCCAGCAGCTCCGGGACTAGCGACACCGGGGAGCTGTTTTTT
CASSSGTSDTGELFF
>.|TRBV7-6|.|TRBJ2-4|12
TGTGCCAGCGGCGGAGCGGATGACATTCAGTACTTC
CASGGADDIQYF
>.|TRBV5-1|TRBD2|TRBJ2-1|14
TGCGCCAGCACCTCGACTAGCGGTAACAATGAGCAGTTCTTC
CASTSTSGNNEQFF
>.|TRBV27|.|TRBJ2-7|14
TGTGCCAGCAGTTTAACCAACTCCCCCTACGAGCAGTACTTC
CASSLTNSPYEQYF
>.|TRBV2|TRBD2|TRBJ2-3|13
TGTGCCAGCAGTGGACTAGCGAGAGATACGCAGTATTTT
CASSGLARDTQYF
>.|TRBV7-9|.|TRBJ2-7|13
TGTGCCAGCAGCTTAGGCGGGGACTACGAGCAGTACTTC
CASSLGGDYEQYF
>.|TRBV7-3|TRBD1|TRBJ1-1|13
TGTGCCAGCAGCAAGGACAGGGGCGAAAGAACTTTCTTT
CASSKDRGERTFF
>.|TRBV7-9|TRBD1|TRBJ2-7|14
TGTGCCAGCAGCTTCGGACAGGCAAACAACGAGCAGTACTTC
CASSFGQANNEQYF
>.|TRBV9|.|TRBJ2-3|15
TGTGCCAGCAGCGTAGATCCGGTTAGCACAGATACGCAGTATTTT
CASSVDPVSTDTQYF
>.|TRBV7-9|.|TRBJ1-1|15
TGTGCCAGCAGCTCCAAGGGTGACAGGAACACTGAAGCTTTCTTT
CASSSKGDRNTEAFF
>.|TRBV5-5|TRBD1|TRBJ1-3|14
TGTGCCAGCAGCTCGGGACAGTTCGGAAACACCATATATTTT
CASSSGQFGNTIYF
>once|TRBV5-6|TRBD2|TRBJ2-3|18
TGTGCCAGCAGCTCCTGGACTAGCGGGTTCCTTAGCACAGATACGCAGTATTTT
CASSSWTSGFLSTDTQYF
>.|TRBV24-1|TRBD2|TRBJ2-1|15
TGTGCCACCAGTCCCATGGGGGCGGGGGGCAATGAGCAGTTCTTC
CATSPMGAGGNEQFF
>.|TRBV30|.|TRBJ2-3|15
TGTGCCTGGATAGAGGTAGCGAGATTCACAGATACGCAGTATTTT
CAWIEVARFTDTQYF
>.|TRBV5-6|.|TRBJ2-1|13
TGTGCCAGCAGCATCGTCTCGGGGGATGAGCAGTTCTTC
CASSIVSGDEQFF
>once|TRBV19|.|TRBJ1-2|13
TGTGCCAGTAGTGTGGCTCTCAACTATGGCTACACCTTC
CASSVALNYGYTF
>.|TRBV28|.|TRBJ2-5|18
TGTGCCAGCAGTTTACCCTCATTCCGGACAGTGATCCAAGAGACCCAGTACTTC
CASSLPSFRTVIQETQYF
>.|TRBV11-2|TRBD2|TRBJ2-1|15
TGTGCCAGCAGCTCCCTAGCGGGACGGGGGAATGAGCAGTTCTTC
CASSSLAGRGNEQFF
>once|TRBV15|.|TRBJ2-5|13
TGTGCCACCAGCAGAGATCGGGAGGAGACCCAGTACTTC
CATSRDREETQYF
>.|TRBV12-3/TRBV12-4|.|TRBJ1-2|11
TGTGCCAGCAGTTGGGGCCATGGCTACACCTTC
CASSWGHGYTF
>.|TRBV19|TRBD2|TRBJ2-1|14
TGTGCCAGTAGTGAGGCGACTAGCTCCAATGAGCAGTTCTTC
CASSEATSSNEQFF
>.|TRBV2|.|TRBJ2-1|14
TGTGCCAGCCTACCACGGGAGTTCGACAATGAGCAGTTCTTC
CASLPREFDNEQFF
>.|TRBV5-4|TRBD1|TRBJ1-1|14
TGTGCCAGGGTGACAGGGGGCATCGACACTGAAGCTTTCTTT
CARVTGGIDTEAFF
>.|TRBV30|TRBD1|TRBJ1-1|14
TGTGCCTGGATTGTGTTCGGTGGAACAGGGGCTGCTTTCTTT
CAWIVFGGTGAAFF
>.|TRBV7-3|.|TRBJ2-5|14
TGTGCCAGCAGCTTAACAGAGGGCCAAGAGACCCAGTACTTC
CASSLTEGQETQYF
>.|TRBV7-8|.|TRBJ2-5|13
TGTGCCAGCAGCTTAGTGGGGCGAGAGACCCAGTACTTC
CASSLVGRETQYF